The present TCR beta chain was sequenced within a study of blood T cell repertoires in COVID-19. Only in-frame clones appear in the TCRdb table, and some are missing; sequencing was by immunoSEQ multiplex PCR. Of approximately 210,000 clones in the sample, roughly 80% were seen once. V shed 4 bases and J shed 6 bases, with 12 bases lying between them. Looked up from germline, CDR1 is SGHAT and CDR2 is FQNNGV. This CDR3 spans 14 amino acids. Sequencing input: peripheral blood. This TCR derives from a woman in her sixties or seventies with active or convalescent COVID-19. The gene calls are TRBV11-2 and TRBJ2-2; D not certain. The CDR3: CASSSQQRPGELFF. CDR3 DNA sequence: TGTGCCAGCAGCTCCCAACAGAGACCCGGGGAGCTGTTTTTT.